Below, 25 T cell receptor beta chains from the same sample are listed, as sequenced in a study of blood T cell repertoires in COVID-19 (dated by TCRdb to the early 2020s). Library method: the immunoSEQ multiplex PCR assay. TCRdb carries this immuneACCESS record with in-frame sequences only. Its versions omit some clonotypes, under half of them owing to an unresolved V gene in the studies checked, with the rest unexplained. The sample table records 300,000 to 450,000 clones; around nine tenths of these occur just once. Of the sample, around 3.9% falls within the top ten clones. Sequencing was performed on peripheral blood. The receptors stem from a woman aged 60-75 years with COVID-19, enrolled during active disease.

V usage is TRBV5-6 and J usage is TRBJ1-1; D remains ambiguous. There are 14 residues in the CDR3. Per the germline V gene, CDR1 is SGHDT and CDR2 is YYEEEE. V shed 0 bases and J shed 1 base, with 7 bases lying between them. The CDR3 region is CASSLVSTNTEAFF. The CDR3 DNA sequence: TGTGCCAGCAGCTTGGTAAGCACGAACACTGAAGCTTTCTTT.

The chain joins TRBV6-5 to TRBJ1-3; no clear D gene. Germline V gives CDR1 MNHEY, CDR2 SVGAGI. Trimming stripped 11 bases from V and 0 bases from J, with 11 bases between. The CDR3 runs to 13 residues. The CDR3 protein is CAAGAISGNTIYF. CDR3 in DNA: TGTGCCGCCGGAGCCATCTCTGGAAACACCATATATTTT.

V usage is TRBV6-1 and J usage is TRBJ1-5; D uncertain. Trimming took 1 base from V and 3 from J, leaving 13 bases between them. The germline V gene encodes CDR1 MNHNS and CDR2 SASEGT. CDR3 length equals 16 residues. This CDR3 reads CASSEGQVSNNQPQHF. The CDR3 bases are TGTGCCAGCAGTGAAGGGCAGGTCAGCAACAATCAGCCCCAGCATTTT.

The chain joins TRBV19 to TRBJ1-2; D remains unclear. The CDR3 is 15 amino acids. Germline CDR1 reads LNHDA; CDR2 reads SQIVND (reference sequence). V was pared by 0 bases and J by 0 bases, with 8 bases between. The CDR3, as DNA: TGTGCCAGTAGTATAGATCCCACAGCTAACTATGGCTACACCTTC. It encodes CASSIDPTANYGYTF.

The chain has TRBV5-4 and TRBJ1-1; 7 bases map to TRBD1. This CDR3 region has 13 residues. Germline V gives CDR1 SGHNT, CDR2 YYREEE (reference sequence). With V trimmed by 4 bases and J by 7 bases, 7 bases remained unmatched. The CDR3 DNA reads TGTGCCAGCAGCCTCCCACAGGGGCTTGAAGCTTTCTTT. This gives the protein CASSLPQGLEAFF.

The CDR3 is CASTPVGQDRTDTQYF. CDR3 nucleotides: TGTGCCAGCACACCCGTGGGGCAGGATCGCACAGATACGCAGTATTTT. The rearrangement uses TRBV7-2 and TRBJ2-3; TRBD1 might be the D (5 bases). CDR3 length: 16 amino acids. In germline, CDR1 is SGHTA, CDR2 FQGNSA. V lost 7 bases and J 1 base, leaving 18 bases between the germline ends.

This clone was recorded a few times. V gene TRBV5-4 combines with J gene TRBJ2-3; 7 bases line up with TRBD2. V shed 1 base and J 1 base; nucleotides not matched to a gene: 6. From germline, CDR1 is SGHNT and CDR2 YYREEE (reference sequence). This CDR3 is 16 amino acids long. The DNA of the CDR3 is TGTGCCAGCAGCTTGAGGGTTGCGGGGGGCACAGATACGCAGTATTTT. This codes for CASSLRVAGGTDTQYF.

The V call is TRBV27, the J call TRBJ1-2; no reliable D call. V dropped 3 bases and J dropped 0 bases, with 5 bases sitting between them. The germline CDR1 and CDR2 sequences are MNHEY and SMNVEV (reference sequence). CDR3 size: 13 residues. The DNA for the CDR3 is TGTGCCAGCAGTTTCGAGGCTAACTATGGCTACACCTTC. Translation gives CASSFEANYGYTF.

The chain links TRBV7-2 to TRBJ1-1; D possibly corresponds to TRBD1 (6 bases). CDR1 is SGHTA and CDR2 is FQGNSA in the germline V gene. This CDR3 region has 19 residues. Trimming shortened V by 1 base and J by 1 base, and 22 bases separated the two germline ends. The CDR3 region is CASSLGGPGTSLRNTEAFF. In nucleotides, the CDR3 is TGTGCCAGCAGCTTAGGGGGGCCCGGGACAAGTTTACGGAACACTGAAGCTTTCTTT.

V is TRBV28 and J is TRBJ2-6, with a tentative D call TRBD1 (5 bases). Germline V gene sequence: CDR1 MDHEN, CDR2 SYDVKM. With 8 bases removed from V and 0 bases from J, the gap between germline ends came to 14 bases. CDR3 length equals 16 residues. In DNA, the CDR3 is TGTGCCAGCCATCAGGGTGGTAGCTCTGGGGCCAACGTCCTGACTTTC. This gives the protein CASHQGGSSGANVLTF.

The genes are TRBV9 and TRBJ1-1; 9 bases are a match to TRBD1. CDR1 is SGDLS, CDR2 YYNGEE, per germline. This CDR3 is built from 15 residues. Losses at the gene ends were 3 bases for V and 5 bases for J; bases not matched to a gene: 8. CDR3: CASSALGDRGTEAFF. The CDR3 DNA reads TGTGCCAGCAGCGCCCTCGGCGACAGGGGGACTGAAGCTTTCTTT.

The chain links TRBV5-1 to TRBJ2-1; D ambiguous. The CDR3 runs to 16 residues. Germline loops: CDR1 SGHRS, CDR2 YFSETQ. The ends were cut back, 0 bases at V and 8 bases at J, with 18 bases in the middle. CDR3: CASSLGVYEAMDEQFF. The CDR3, as DNA: TGCGCCAGCAGCTTGGGAGTTTATGAGGCCATGGATGAGCAGTTCTTC.

V usage is TRBV14 and J usage is TRBJ1-2; 7 bases fit TRBD1. Germline CDR1 is SGHDN and CDR2 is FVKESK. The CDR3 runs to 13 residues. J gave up 8 bases and V 3 bases, and 6 bases lay outside the gene matches. CDR3 sequence (DNA): TGTGCCAGCAGCCACGGACAGGCTTGGGGCTACACCTTC. Encoded protein: CASSHGQAWGYTF.

The rearrangement uses TRBV5-1 and TRBJ1-1; 10 bases are a match to TRBD1. The V gene's germline CDR1 is SGHRS and CDR2 YFSETQ. V dropped 3 bases and J dropped 1; count of bases not matched to a gene: 3. The CDR3 runs to 15 residues. CDR3 sequence reads: CASSWGQGRNTEAFF. Here the CDR3 DNA reads TGCGCCAGCAGCTGGGGACAGGGGAGGAACACTGAAGCTTTCTTT.

V gene TRBV21-1 combines with J gene TRBJ2-5; the D segment call TRBD1 is taken from the table without a DNA check. TRBV21-1 is an annotated pseudogene. The CDR3 spans 16 residues. This chain's CDR3 is CASSKNARQNGETQYF. The CDR3 coding sequence is TGTGCCAGCAGCAAAAATGCCCGACAGAATGGGGAGACCCAGTACTTC.

The chain has TRBV24-1 and TRBJ2-7; 10 nucleotides match TRBD1. After removal of 8 bases from V and 2 bases from J, the junction contained 8 bases not matched to a gene. CDR3 length: 15 residues. The germline gives CDR1 KGHDR, CDR2 SFDVKD. The CDR3 DNA sequence: TGTGCCACCAACCCGCCGGGACAGGGGACCTACGAGCAGTACTTC. Protein: CATNPPGQGTYEQYF.

The DNA for the CDR3 is TGTGCCAGCAGCGCCCGAGAAAACATTCAGTACTTC. This gives the protein CASSARENIQYF. The chain recombines TRBV11-2 with TRBJ2-4; D call uncertain. With 5 bases removed from V and 5 bases from J, the gap between germline ends came to 7 bases. This CDR3 is built from 12 residues. Germline V gene data show CDR1 as SGHAT and CDR2 as FQNNGV. Filled out from reference TRBV11-2 and TRBJ2-4, the complete variable domain reads EAGVAQSPRYKIIEKRQSVAFWCNPISGHATLYWYQQILGQGPKLLIQFQNNGVVDDSQLPKDRFSAERLKGVDSTLKIQPAKLEDSAVYLCASSARENIQYFGAGTRLSVL.

In this sample, this clone turned up once. CDR3 in DNA: TGTGCCAGCAGTTTCAGCCCGGCGGTCACTGAAGCTTTCTTT. Encoded protein: CASSFSPAVTEAFF. The rearrangement uses TRBV27 and TRBJ1-1, with unresolved D. From germline, CDR1 is MNHEY and CDR2 SMNVEV (reference sequence). The V end lost 3 bases, the J end lost 4 bases, and 12 bases lay between the germline ends. CDR3 size: 14 residues.

The V gene is TRBV4-2, the J gene TRBJ2-3, with TRBD2 matching 8 bases. Germline trimming cut 4 bases from V and 2 bases from J; bases unmatched to any gene: 8. Per the germline V gene, CDR1 is LGHNA and CDR2 is YNFKEQ. This CDR3 contains 16 residues. The CDR3 spells CASSPMLRGDTDTQYF. As DNA, the CDR3 is TGTGCCAGCAGCCCGATGCTGCGGGGGGACACAGATACGCAGTATTTT.

The rearrangement joins TRBV9 to TRBJ2-5, with a weak D call TRBD1 (5 bases). This CDR3 is 18 amino acids long. Per germline, CDR1 SGDLS and CDR2 YYNGEE. V lost 0 bases and J lost 4, with 22 bases in between. This chain's CDR3 is CASSVVGRKGPGSETQYF. In DNA, the CDR3 is TGTGCCAGCAGCGTAGTCGGCAGAAAGGGGCCAGGGTCAGAGACCCAGTACTTC.

The rearrangement joins TRBV7-2 to TRBJ2-2, with no clear D. V was trimmed by 4 bases and J by 8 bases, leaving 20 bases between them. This CDR3 comprises 16 residues. Germline CDR1 and CDR2: SGHTA and FQGNSA. CDR3 DNA sequence: TGTGCCAGCAGCTCACTTTCCGGTGCCGTTTCGGGGGAGCTGTTTTTT. Translation gives CASSSLSGAVSGELFF.

The chain employs TRBV19 and TRBJ1-1, with D possibly being TRBD1 (6 bases). The CDR3 sequence is 16 residues long. V was pared by 5 bases and J by 1 base, with 17 bases between. CDR1 is LNHDA and CDR2 is SQIVND in the germline V gene (reference sequence). This CDR3 reads CASSARRQAANTEAFF. CDR3 sequence (DNA): TGTGCCAGTAGTGCCCGGCGACAGGCCGCGAACACTGAAGCTTTCTTT.

The chain uses TRBV7-3 and TRBJ1-2, with TRBD1 as a possible D gene (5 bases). V lost 3 bases, J lost 6 bases, and 11 bases lay in between. CDR3 length: 13 residues. Germline V gives CDR1 SGHTA, CDR2 FQGTGA. CDR3 in amino acids: CASSFAGVDGYTF. The DNA for the CDR3 is TGTGCCAGCAGCTTCGCGGGGGTTGATGGCTACACCTTC.

The rearrangement uses TRBV12-3 or TRBV12-4 and TRBJ2-3; D not certain. This CDR3 comprises 11 residues. With 6 bases removed from V and 2 bases from J, the gap between germline ends came to 3 bases. The CDR3 is CASSLTDTQYF. In DNA form, the CDR3 reads TGTGCCAGCAGCCTCACAGATACGCAGTATTTT.

The rearrangement links TRBV28 to TRBJ1-1; D possibly corresponds to TRBD1 (6 bases). In germline, CDR1 is MDHEN, CDR2 SYDVKM. V gave up 5 bases and J gave up 3 bases, with 16 bases separating them. The CDR3 contains 15 residues. The CDR3 DNA reads TGTGCCAGCAGTAGCCCGAGGGGGGGGTACACTGAAGCTTTCTTT. Protein: CASSSPRGGYTEAFF.